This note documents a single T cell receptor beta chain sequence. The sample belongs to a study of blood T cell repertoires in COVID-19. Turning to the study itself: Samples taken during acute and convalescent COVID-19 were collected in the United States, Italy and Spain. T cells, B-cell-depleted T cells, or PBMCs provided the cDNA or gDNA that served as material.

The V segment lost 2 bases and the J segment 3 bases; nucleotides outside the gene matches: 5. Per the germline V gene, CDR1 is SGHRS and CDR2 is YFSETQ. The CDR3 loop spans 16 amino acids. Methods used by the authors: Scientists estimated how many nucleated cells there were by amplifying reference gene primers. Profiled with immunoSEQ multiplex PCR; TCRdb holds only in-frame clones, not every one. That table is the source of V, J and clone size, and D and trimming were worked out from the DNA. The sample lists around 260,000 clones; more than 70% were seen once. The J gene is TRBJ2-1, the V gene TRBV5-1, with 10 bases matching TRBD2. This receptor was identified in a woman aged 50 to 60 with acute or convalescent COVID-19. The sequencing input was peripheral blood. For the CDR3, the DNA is TGCGCCAGCAGCTTTCGTCGGACTAGCGGCTACAATGAGCAGTTCTTC. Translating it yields CASSFRRTSGYNEQFF.